The 3 T cell receptor beta chains below all came from one sample that was sequenced in a study of T-cell memory formation after mild COVID-19. TCRdb redid the calling of the 5' RACE reads with MiXCR, one entry per CDR3 protein. The sample has approximately 430,000 distinct CDR3 sequences, 20% to 25% seen once; the top ten hold about 12%. The specimen sequenced was PBMCs or a T cell subset sorted from them (not recorded which). These TCRs come from an adult woman who had mild COVID-19 (a few samples of this study predate the infection). Cell type and time point are not known.

The chain uses TRBV20-1 and TRBJ2-1; D uncertain. This CDR3 has 11 amino acids. V gave up 1 base and J gave up 9 bases, with 7 bases separating them. Per germline, CDR1 DFQATT and CDR2 SNEGSKA (reference sequence). The CDR3 protein is CSARGLGEQFF. The CDR3 region has the DNA TGCAGTGCTAGAGGATTGGGTGAGCAGTTCTTC.

V is TRBV5-1 and J is TRBJ2-7; no firm D call. CDR3 length: 13 amino acids. CDR1 is SGHRS and CDR2 is YFSETQ in the germline V gene. The V and J ends lost 4 bases and 3 bases respectively, with 11 bases between them. The CDR3 DNA is TGCGCCAGCAGCCTATGGGCACACTACGAGCAGTACTTC. Translated, it gives CASSLWAHYEQYF. The full variable domain, with the rest looked up from reference TRBV5-1 and TRBJ2-7, is KAGVTQTPRYLIKTRGQQVTLSCSPISGHRSVSWYQQTPGQGLQFLFEYFSETQRNKGNFPGRFSGRQFSNSRSEMNVSTLELGDSALYLCASSLWAHYEQYFGPGTRLTVT.

A few counts support this clonotype. The J gene is TRBJ2-3, the V gene TRBV28; the D gene is possibly TRBD2 (6 bases). Between the trimmed V and J ends, which lost 1 base and 11 bases, there was a span of 10 bases. This CDR3 comprises 12 residues. CDR1 MDHEN and CDR2 SYDVKM come from the germline V gene. The CDR3 DNA is TGTGCCAGCAGTTTATTCGCGGGGAGGCAGTATTTT. It encodes CASSLFAGRQYF.